The clone carrying this T cell receptor (beta chain) turned up a few times. Germline assignment: CDR1 LNHDA and CDR2 SQIVND (reference sequence). V shed 7 bases and J shed 6 bases, with 17 bases lying between them. CDR3 size: 14 residues. The record originates from a study of T cells in Graves' hyperthyroidism and ophthalmopathy. Patients aged 18 to 65 had newly diagnosed hyperthyroidism lasting under 2 months. RNA transcripts yielded amplified TCR beta CDR3 regions. First-round RT-PCR targeting the TCR CDR3 was performed with the HTBI primer set. MiXCR was run by TCRdb on the multiplex PCR reads, yielding one entry per CDR3 protein. The sample consists of some 380,000 distinct CDR3 sequences, less than 15% of them appearing once.

Sequenced material: blood. The TCR originated in a man aged 25 to 40 with Graves' hyperthyroidism that later progressed to Graves' ophthalmopathy. V and J are TRBV19 and TRBJ2-3; D may match TRBD1 or TRBD2 (5 bases each). CDR3 region: CASTVGLAGDTQYF. CDR3 in DNA: TGTGCCAGTACCGTGGGGCTAGCAGGGGATACGCAGTATTTT.